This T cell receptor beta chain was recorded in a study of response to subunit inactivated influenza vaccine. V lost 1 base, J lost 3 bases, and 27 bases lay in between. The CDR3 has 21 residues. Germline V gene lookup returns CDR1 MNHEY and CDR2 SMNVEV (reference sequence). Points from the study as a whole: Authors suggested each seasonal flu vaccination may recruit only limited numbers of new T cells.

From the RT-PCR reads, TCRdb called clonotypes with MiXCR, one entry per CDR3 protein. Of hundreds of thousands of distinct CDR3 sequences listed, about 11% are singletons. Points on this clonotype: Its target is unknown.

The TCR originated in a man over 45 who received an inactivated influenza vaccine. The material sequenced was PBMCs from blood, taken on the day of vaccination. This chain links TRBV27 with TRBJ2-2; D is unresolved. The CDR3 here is CASSLWFAAGPTYRDTGELFF. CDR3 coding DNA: TGTGCCAGCAGTTTATGGTTCGCGGCAGGACCCACGTATCGGGACACCGGGGAGCTGTTTTTT.